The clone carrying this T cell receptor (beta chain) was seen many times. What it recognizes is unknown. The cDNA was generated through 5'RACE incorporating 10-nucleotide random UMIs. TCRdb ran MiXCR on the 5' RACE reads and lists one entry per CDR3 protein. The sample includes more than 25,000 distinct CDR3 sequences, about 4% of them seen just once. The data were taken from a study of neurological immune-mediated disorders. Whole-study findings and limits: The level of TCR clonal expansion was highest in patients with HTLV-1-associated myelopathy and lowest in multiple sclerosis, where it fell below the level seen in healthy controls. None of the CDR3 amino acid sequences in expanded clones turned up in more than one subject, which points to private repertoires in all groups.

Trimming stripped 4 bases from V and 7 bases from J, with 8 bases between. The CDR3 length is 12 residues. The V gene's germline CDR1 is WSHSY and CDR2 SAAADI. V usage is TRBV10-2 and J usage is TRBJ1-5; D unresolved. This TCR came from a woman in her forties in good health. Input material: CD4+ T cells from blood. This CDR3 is CASSGRNQPQHF. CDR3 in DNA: TGCGCCAGCAGTGGGCGGAACCAGCCCCAGCATTTT.